These T cell receptor beta chains were read from a single sample in a study of long-term antiretroviral therapy in people with HIV. Profiled with immunoSEQ multiplex PCR; TCRdb holds only in-frame clones, not every one. Of 9,500 to 15,000 clones in the sample, 83% were seen once. The sequences come from unsorted PBMCs, collected 3.4 years after starting antiretroviral therapy. These receptors all stem from a man between 40 and 49 years old with HIV. Each CDR3 is given with its conserved first and last residue. Each record gives: V gene, D gene, clone size, J gene, CDR3 DNA, CDR3 protein. The D gene is left open where the match is weak. Clone size is shown for a subset of rows, as once, few, many or a class of expanded clone.

>TRBV27|TRBD2|NA|TRBJ2-1
TGTGCCAGCAGTTTGAGTCAGGGAGGGAATGAGCAGTTCTTC
CASSLSQGGNEQFF
>TRBV29-1|NA|NA|TRBJ2-3
TGCAGCGTTCTAGAGGTCACAGATACGCAGTATTTT
CSVLEVTDTQYF
>TRBV30|NA|NA|TRBJ1-5
TGTGCCTGGTCTGGTGGAAATAATCAGCCCCAGCATTTT
CAWSGGNNQPQHF
>TRBV7-8|TRBD2|NA|TRBJ2-7
TGTGCCAGCAGCTTAGTAAAGCGGGAGGCGAGGGGGGAGCAGTACTTC
CASSLVKREARGEQYF
>TRBV18|NA|once|TRBJ1-5
TGTGCCAGCTCTCAGAACAGTGGAAATAGCAATCAGCCCCAGCATTTT
CASSQNSGNSNQPQHF
>TRBV19|NA|NA|TRBJ2-6
TGTGCCAGTAGGTTCGTCAGCTCTGGGGCCAACGTCCTGACTTTC
CASRFVSSGANVLTF
>TRBV5-1|NA|NA|TRBJ2-7
TGCGCCAGCAGCTTGGAGAGGGATTTCAACGAGCAGTACTTC
CASSLERDFNEQYF
>TRBV11-2|TRBD2|NA|TRBJ2-7
TGTGCCAGCAGCTCGGGGGGGAGCTCCTACGAGCAGTACTTC
CASSSGGSSYEQYF
>TRBV27|NA|NA|TRBJ2-3
TGTGCCAGCGAGGACAGCCTCACAGATACGCAGTATTTT
CASEDSLTDTQYF
>TRBV10-3|NA|NA|TRBJ2-2
TGTGCCATCAGTGTTTTGAGTTCCGCGAACACCGGGGAGCTGTTTTTT
CAISVLSSANTGELFF
>TRBV27|TRBD1|NA|TRBJ2-7
TGTGCCAGCAGTGCTCAAAACAGGGGGTGGGAGCAGTACTTC
CASSAQNRGWEQYF
>TRBV4-3|NA|NA|TRBJ2-2
TGCGCCAGCAGCCAAGGGTCCTGGGATCTTACCGGGGAGCTGTTTTTT
CASSQGSWDLTGELFF
>TRBV27|NA|once|TRBJ2-7
TGTGCCACCCGTCGGGCACGGTCCGAGCAGTACTTC
CATRRARSEQYF
>TRBV19|NA|NA|TRBJ2-3
TGTGCCAGTAGTACCCCCACAGATACGCAGTATTTT
CASSTPTDTQYF
>TRBV27|NA|once|TRBJ1-5
TGTGCCAGCCGCCAGGTGGGGATCCTAAATCAGCCCCAGCATTTT
CASRQVGILNQPQHF
>TRBV11-2|NA|NA|TRBJ2-2
TGTGCCAGCAGCTTAGTCGGGGGCACCGGGGAGCTGTTTTTT
CASSLVGGTGELFF
>TRBV7-8|NA|NA|TRBJ2-2
TGTGCCACCCCTATAACGGGTCCATACACCGGGGAGCTGTTTTTT
CATPITGPYTGELFF
>TRBV18|NA|few|TRBJ1-2
TGTGCCAGCTCACCAGGCCAGGGGCTGTATGGCTACACCTTC
CASSPGQGLYGYTF
>TRBV9|NA|NA|TRBJ1-1
TGTGCCAGCAGCGCACTCGGGGGTCGGCCTGAAGCTTTCTTT
CASSALGGRPEAFF
>TRBV11-3|TRBD1|NA|TRBJ1-3
TGTGCCAGCAGCCCGGGACAGGGGCCTGGAAACACCATATATTTT
CASSPGQGPGNTIYF
>TRBV29-1|NA|NA|TRBJ1-1
TGCAGCGTTGGGCTGGACACTGAAGCTTTCTTT
CSVGLDTEAFF
>TRBV29-1|TRBD1|NA|TRBJ2-1
TGCAGCGTTGTCAGGGGGTTGAATGAGCAGTTCTTC
CSVVRGLNEQFF